Following are 29 T cell receptor beta chains from one sample sequenced in a study of T cell responses to AZD1222 COVID-19 vaccine. The table came from immunoSEQ multiplex PCR; TCRdb's copy has only in-frame clones and leaves some out. The sample records about 120,000 clones, 85% to 95% being singletons. Material: peripheral blood, obtained on day 0 of AZD1222 vaccination. These receptors came from an adult in good health.

This clone is a singleton in its sample. The V call is TRBV6-4, the J call TRBJ2-6; the D gene is possibly TRBD2 (7 bases). Germline CDR1 reads MRHNA; CDR2 reads SNTAGT. This CDR3 has 16 residues. Trimming shortened V by 3 bases and J by 4 bases, and 13 bases separated the two germline ends. The CDR3 DNA reads as TGTGCCAGCAGTGATGGGGGGGCCTCCGGGGCCAACGTCCTGACTTTC. This codes for CASSDGGASGANVLTF.

The J gene is TRBJ2-2, the V gene TRBV7-9; D assignment may be TRBD1 or TRBD2 (6 bases each). The germline V gene encodes CDR1 SEHNR and CDR2 FQNEAQ (reference sequence). The CDR3 runs to 16 residues. Trimming left V 6 bases short and J 0 bases short, with 14 bases between. DNA for the CDR3: TGTGCCAGCAGGGGGGGCCGCGCTTCGAACACCGGGGAGCTGTTTTTT. This encodes CASRGGRASNTGELFF.

The J gene is TRBJ2-2, the V gene TRBV5-5; D is undetermined. The length of the CDR3 is 14 residues. Germline CDR1 SGHKS, CDR2 YYEKEE (reference sequence). V was pared by 1 base and J by 7 bases, with 11 bases between. CDR3 loop: CASSLSLVGGELFF. CDR3 DNA sequence: TGTGCCAGCAGCTTGTCGCTAGTTGGCGGGGAGCTGTTTTTT.

The chain couples TRBV2 to TRBJ1-3; D remains ambiguous. The length of the CDR3 is 15 residues. The V and J ends lost 6 bases and 0 bases respectively, with 12 bases between them. CDR1 and CDR2 from the germline V gene are SNHLY and FYNNEI. Here the CDR3 DNA reads TGTGCCAGCAGCCCATCCGGAGTCTCTGGAAACACCATATATTTT. This translates into CASSPSGVSGNTIYF.

This clone was seen a single time. The chain links TRBV27 to TRBJ2-2; TRBD1 is a possible D gene (5 bases). The CDR3 contains 14 residues. The germline V and J ends were trimmed by 0 bases and 8 bases, with 10 bases remaining between them. The germline gives CDR1 MNHEY, CDR2 SMNVEV (reference sequence). In nucleotides, the CDR3 is TGTGCCAGCAGTTTATCCCCAGGGTCTGGGGAGCTGTTTTTT. It is translated as CASSLSPGSGELFF.

This chain joins TRBV28 and TRBJ2-7; 7 nucleotides agree with TRBD1. The CDR3 is made up of 15 amino acids. With 7 bases clipped from V and 2 bases from J, the junction kept 11 bases outside the gene matches. The V gene's germline CDR1 is MDHEN and CDR2 SYDVKM. CDR3 in amino acids: CASTVSTTGPYEQYF. The DNA for the CDR3 is TGTGCCAGCACAGTTTCGACGACAGGGCCCTACGAGCAGTACTTC.

The rearrangement uses TRBV9 and TRBJ2-5; D not certain. This CDR3 comprises 15 residues. Trimming left V 0 bases short and J 4 bases short, with 13 bases between. CDR1 SGDLS and CDR2 YYNGEE come from the germline V gene. DNA of the CDR3: TGTGCCAGCAGCGTAGCTACAAGGGAAGGAGAGACCCAGTACTTC. The encoded protein is CASSVATREGETQYF.

Concerning this clone: A junction boundary mismatches the germline segment, possibly from a read error. CDR3 sequence reads: CASTQGRVSYNEQFF. CDR3 bases: TGTGCCAGCACCCAAGGTAGAGTCTCCTACAATGAGCAGTTCTTC. The rearrangement links TRBV3-1 (or the pseudogene TRBV3-2) to TRBJ2-1; D unresolved. Germline assignment: CDR1 LGHDT and CDR2 YNNKEL (reference sequence). The CDR3 is 15 residues long.

V is TRBV18 and J is TRBJ1-5, with D possibly TRBD1 on 5 matching bases. There are 15 residues in the CDR3. The germline V gene has CDR1 KGHSH and CDR2 LQKENI. Trimming pared 4 bases from V and 2 bases from J, leaving 12 bases between. CDR3 sequence reads: CASSQSGVGNQPQHF. The CDR3 DNA reads as TGTGCCAGCTCACAGTCGGGGGTCGGCAATCAGCCCCAGCATTTT.

This sequence joins TRBV10-3 and TRBJ2-2, with D tentatively TRBD2 (6 bases). The CDR3 runs to 15 residues. Deletions cut 1 base from V and 3 bases from J, with 9 bases between. Germline V gene sequence: CDR1 ENHRY, CDR2 SYGVKD. The CDR3 protein is CAISEFSGHTGELFF. The CDR3 coding sequence is TGTGCCATCAGTGAGTTTAGCGGCCACACCGGGGAGCTGTTTTTT.

The sample holds one count of this clone. V gene TRBV5-1 combines with J gene TRBJ1-5; 9 bases line up with TRBD1. Germline loops: CDR1 SGHRS, CDR2 YFSETQ. Unmatched junction bases numbered 3, after V lost 0 bases and J lost 5 bases. This CDR3 has 15 amino acids. CDR3 protein: CASSLGGQGDQPQHF. CDR3 nucleotide sequence: TGCGCCAGCAGCTTGGGGGGACAGGGTGATCAGCCCCAGCATTTT.

The chain is built from TRBV5-1 and TRBJ1-5, with a possible D match to TRBD1 (5 bases). Germline values: CDR1 SGHRS, CDR2 YFSETQ. V lost 0 bases to trimming and J lost 5 bases, with 9 bases between them. The CDR3 is 14 amino acids. As DNA, the CDR3 is TGCGCCAGCAGCTTGGGGGGGGAGTATCAGCCCCAGCATTTT. Translating gives CASSLGGEYQPQHF.

V is TRBV19 and J is TRBJ1-6; D call uncertain. The CDR3 consists of 15 residues. V dropped 4 bases and J dropped 4 bases, with 11 bases sitting between them. Germline loops: CDR1 LNHDA, CDR2 SQIVND (reference sequence). CDR3 nucleotides: TGTGCCAGTAGTACAAGCGGGGAGTATAATTCACCCCTCCACTTT. Translated: CASSTSGEYNSPLHF.

The rearrangement links TRBV25-1 to TRBJ1-6; perhaps TRBD1 as D (5 bases). CDR3 length: 13 residues. The germline V gene encodes CDR1 MGHDK and CDR2 SYGVNS. Trimming took 5 bases from V and 7 from J, leaving 9 bases between them. The CDR3 DNA follows: TGTGCCAGCAGTCCCGGGACGAATTCACCCCTCCACTTT. This encodes CASSPGTNSPLHF.

The gene calls are TRBV28 and TRBJ1-1, with D uncertain. The CDR3 is 11 residues long. Trimming removed 1 base at V and 8 bases at J, with 5 bases between. Germline CDR1 MDHEN, CDR2 SYDVKM. The CDR3 protein is CASSLSWEAFF. Written as DNA, the CDR3 is TGTGCCAGCAGTTTATCGTGGGAAGCTTTCTTT.

The V and J genes are TRBV27 and TRBJ1-1, with D hard to call. Germline V lookup: CDR1 MNHEY, CDR2 SMNVEV (reference sequence). This CDR3 has 16 amino acids. V was clipped by 0 bases and J by 5 bases, with 16 bases between them. The CDR3 protein is CASSLSGSGRGTEAFF. CDR3 bases: TGTGCCAGCAGTTTATCGGGGAGTGGAAGAGGGACTGAAGCTTTCTTT.

This chain connects TRBV3-1 (or the pseudogene TRBV3-2) to TRBJ1-4; D uncertain. The germline CDR1 and CDR2 sequences are LGHDT and YNNKEL (reference sequence). Trimming took 0 bases from V and 14 from J, leaving 13 bases between them. The CDR3 is 13 amino acids. The CDR3 loop is CASSQDGKALLFF. The CDR3 bases are TGTGCCAGCAGCCAAGATGGGAAGGCGTTGCTGTTTTTT.

This sequence joins TRBV27 and TRBJ2-1; D may be TRBD2 (5 bases). The CDR3 spans 14 residues. Germline V gene lookup returns CDR1 MNHEY and CDR2 SMNVEV (reference sequence). V dropped 2 bases and J dropped 2 bases, with 7 bases sitting between them. This CDR3 reads CASSLPGTYNEQFF. The CDR3 DNA reads as TGTGCCAGCAGTTTACCGGGGACCTACAATGAGCAGTTCTTC.

V and J are TRBV19 and TRBJ2-7; D uncertain. Trimming left V 3 bases short and J 5 bases short, with 14 bases between. Per the germline V gene, CDR1 is LNHDA and CDR2 is SQIVND (reference sequence). The CDR3 covers 14 residues. The CDR3 DNA reads TGTGCCAGTAGTATCAGGAAGGGCTGGGACGAGCAGTACTTC. It is translated as CASSIRKGWDEQYF.

The rearrangement joins TRBV9 to TRBJ2-1; TRBD2 matches 14 bases. With 4 bases clipped from V and 7 bases from J, the junction kept 4 bases outside the gene matches. This CDR3 spans 15 amino acids. Germline V CDR1 and CDR2: SGDLS, YYNGEE. The CDR3 loop reads CASSRTSGGRNEQFF. The CDR3 region has the DNA TGTGCCAGCAGCCGGACTAGCGGGGGGAGGAATGAGCAGTTCTTC.

The chain links TRBV7-2 to TRBJ2-2, with D perhaps TRBD2 (5 bases). The ends were cut back, 3 bases at V and 5 bases at J, with 16 bases in the middle. The germline V gene encodes CDR1 SGHTA and CDR2 FQGNSA. The CDR3 has 16 amino acids. CDR3 DNA sequence: TGTGCCAGCAGCTTCGGAAGCGGAATGACAACCGGGGAGCTGTTTTTT. It is translated as CASSFGSGMTTGELFF.

V is TRBV6-1 and J is TRBJ2-7; a possible D gene is TRBD1 (5 bases). Deletions cut 2 bases from V and 4 bases from J, with 9 bases between. The V gene's germline CDR1 is MNHNS and CDR2 SASEGT. This CDR3 comprises 13 residues. CDR3 loop: CASSEQGPYEQYF. CDR3 nucleotides: TGTGCCAGCAGTGAACAGGGTCCGTACGAGCAGTACTTC.

The chain uses TRBV12-5 and TRBJ1-1; TRBD1 aligns across 10 bases. V was pared by 8 bases and J by 3 bases, with 12 bases of the junction left unmatched. Germline V gene sequence: CDR1 LGHNT, CDR2 FRNRAP. This CDR3 has 16 residues. The DNA of the CDR3 is TGTGCTAGTAGCCGGGACAGGGGAGTTGGGGACACTGAAGCTTTCTTT. It codes for CASSRDRGVGDTEAFF.

This clone appeared once. The chain joins TRBV27 to TRBJ1-6, with D tentatively TRBD1 (5 bases). Germline CDR1 is MNHEY and CDR2 is SMNVEV (reference sequence). V lost 6 bases and J lost 7, with 13 bases in between. The CDR3 is made up of 14 amino acids. The CDR3 here is CASRPGTGNSPLHF. CDR3 nucleotide sequence: TGTGCCAGCAGGCCCGGGACGGGCAATTCACCCCTCCACTTT.

V gene TRBV30 combines with J gene TRBJ1-6; 9 positions match TRBD1. The germline V gene has CDR1 GTSNPN and CDR2 SVGIG (reference sequence). The CDR3 sequence is 13 residues long. The junction had 2 bases not matched to a gene; V was cut back by 3 bases and J by 8 bases. The chain's CDR3 is CAWSGTGHSPLHF. DNA for the CDR3: TGTGCCTGGAGCGGGACAGGGCATTCACCCCTCCACTTT. The variable domain in full, completed from reference TRBV30 and TRBJ1-6, reads SQTIHQWPATLVQPVGSPLSLECTVEGTSNPNLYWYRQAAGRGLQLLFYSVGIGQISSEVPQNLSASRPQDRQFILSSKKLLLSDSGFYLCAWSGTGHSPLHFGNGTRLTVT.

The chain employs TRBV7-3 and TRBJ1-2, with 9 nucleotides matching TRBD1. Looked up from germline, CDR1 is SGHTA and CDR2 is FQGTGA. Trimming took 5 bases from V and 4 from J; bases not matched to a gene: 8. The CDR3 sequence is 15 residues long. The CDR3 is CASSTQGAQGYGYTF. In DNA form, the CDR3 reads TGTGCCAGCAGCACACAGGGGGCGCAAGGCTATGGCTACACCTTC.

The rearrangement uses TRBV2 and TRBJ2-2, with TRBD1 as a possible D gene (6 bases). Trimming removed 3 bases from V and 4 bases from J, with 9 bases in between. Per germline, CDR1 SNHLY and CDR2 FYNNEI. The CDR3 has 14 residues. CDR3 sequence: CASSDGQPTGELFF. CDR3 coding DNA: TGTGCCAGCAGTGACGGACAGCCCACCGGGGAGCTGTTTTTT.

The CDR3 nucleotides read TGTGCCAGCAGCCCGGTGGGCCTAGAAGCTTTCTTT. Translating gives CASSPVGLEAFF. The J gene is TRBJ1-1, the V gene TRBV7-8; D is unresolved. The CDR3 spans 12 residues. CDR1 is SGHVS and CDR2 is FQNEAQ in the germline V gene. V lost 5 bases to trimming and J lost 8 bases, with 12 bases between them.

CDR3 region: CASSPRSPSGTSSYNEQFF. The CDR3 bases are TGTGCCAGCAGCCCTCGGAGTCCTAGCGGGACCAGCTCCTACAATGAGCAGTTCTTC. The chain combines TRBV3-1 (or the pseudogene TRBV3-2) with TRBJ2-1; 9 nucleotides match TRBD2. This CDR3 is 19 amino acids long. V dropped 4 bases and J dropped 0; count of bases not matched to a gene: 13. CDR1 is LGHDT and CDR2 is YNNKEL in the germline V gene (reference sequence).